The 14 T cell receptor beta chains below all came from one sample that was sequenced in a study of T-cell reconstitution after alpha-beta-depleted transplantation in children. For TCRbeta, the library was prepared with unique molecular identifiers. TCRdb passed the PCR reads through MiXCR, listing each CDR3 protein once. In the table there are 250,000 to 400,000 distinct CDR3 sequences, approximately 23% of which are singletons. This sample comprised PBMCs, mostly from graft donor cells, obtained 180 days after TCRalphabeta/CD19-depleted stem cell transplant. These receptors all come from a male patient between 5 and 17 years old who had a stem cell transplant for acute lymphoblastic leukemia, so the T cells may come from the graft donor.

The gene calls are TRBV5-1 and TRBJ2-5, with 8 bases that match TRBD2. V gave up 3 bases and J gave up 4 bases; unmatched junction bases: 11. CDR1 is SGHRS and CDR2 is YFSETQ in the germline V gene. The CDR3 extends over 16 amino acids. For the CDR3, the DNA is TGCGCCAGCAGCTCCCAAGCGGGAGCTCGGGGAGAGACCCAGTACTTC. It yields the protein CASSSQAGARGETQYF. Variable domain in full (rest from reference TRBV5-1 and TRBJ2-5): KAGVTQTPRYLIKTRGQQVTLSCSPISGHRSVSWYQQTPGQGLQFLFEYFSETQRNKGNFPGRFSGRQFSNSRSEMNVSTLELGDSALYLCASSSQAGARGETQYFGPGTRLLVL.

The gene calls are TRBV11-2 and TRBJ2-2, with 9 bases matching TRBD2. There are 18 residues in the CDR3. J lost 3 bases, V lost 4 bases, and 12 bases had no gene match. Germline-derived CDR1 and CDR2 are SGHAT and FQNNGV. This CDR3 is CASSSTLTSGLYTGELFF. The DNA for the CDR3 is TGTGCCAGCAGCTCCACACTTACTAGCGGGCTTTACACCGGGGAGCTGTTTTTT.

There are a few counts of this clonotype. The chain combines TRBV6-1 with TRBJ2-2, with a possible D match to TRBD2 (5 bases). Germline CDR1 MNHNS, CDR2 SASEGT. Trimming pared 7 bases from V and 6 bases from J, leaving 15 bases between. The CDR3 is made up of 14 amino acids. This chain's CDR3 is CASTWTLTAGELFF. CDR3 nucleotides: TGTGCCAGCACCTGGACTCTAACGGCCGGGGAGCTGTTTTTT.

The chain joins TRBV7-9 to TRBJ1-2, with no clear D. In germline, CDR1 is SEHNR, CDR2 FQNEAQ (reference sequence). V gave up 4 bases and J gave up 6 bases, with 9 bases separating them. CDR3 length: 12 residues. The CDR3 sequence is CASSWSGDGYTF. CDR3 nucleotide sequence: TGTGCCAGCAGCTGGTCCGGGGATGGCTACACCTTC.

The J gene is TRBJ2-1, the V gene TRBV4-1; D possibly uses TRBD1 or TRBD2 (5 bases each). CDR1 MGHRA and CDR2 YSYEKL come from the germline V gene. The germline V and J ends were trimmed by 7 bases and 0 bases, with 16 bases remaining between them. The CDR3 consists of 16 residues. The CDR3 here is CASNLPGARSYNEQFF. Here the CDR3 DNA reads TGCGCCAGCAACCTCCCCGGGGCCCGCTCCTACAATGAGCAGTTCTTC.

This clonotype was observed a handful of times. The chain joins TRBV4-1 to TRBJ2-7; 11 positions agree with TRBD2. CDR3 size: 16 residues. The ends lost 0 bases at V and 1 base at J; junction bases unmatched: 2. Germline V gene data show CDR1 as MGHRA and CDR2 as YSYEKL. CDR3 sequence (DNA): TGCGCCAGCAGCCAAGAAGGACTAGCGGGTTCCTACGAGCAGTACTTC. Encoded protein: CASSQEGLAGSYEQYF.

The chain has TRBV27 and TRBJ2-3, with a tentative D call TRBD2 (6 bases). The CDR3 spans 17 residues. Trimming left V 9 bases short and J 8 bases short, with 30 bases between. From germline, CDR1 is MNHEY and CDR2 SMNVEV (reference sequence). In DNA, the CDR3 is TGTGCCAGTAGTCGGGCCTTAGCGGAGGGGCGGCGCGGTACGCAGTATTTT. It specifies CASSRALAEGRRGTQYF.

The chain recombines TRBV12-3 or TRBV12-4 with TRBJ2-6; 10 positions agree with TRBD1. V was pared by 7 bases and J by 0 bases, with 12 bases of the junction left unmatched. This CDR3 contains 19 residues. DNA of the CDR3: TGTGCCAGCAATCCGGGACAGGGGAAACGAGGCTCTGGGGCCAACGTCCTGACTTTC. It codes for CASNPGQGKRGSGANVLTF.

J is TRBJ2-5 and V is TRBV5-1, with TRBD2 identical over 15 bases. The CDR3 has 20 amino acids. Germline V gene sequence: CDR1 SGHRS, CDR2 YFSETQ. J gave up 2 bases and V 4 bases, and 15 bases lay outside the gene matches. The CDR3: CASSPWGGPGLAGGQETQYF. The CDR3 nucleotides are TGCGCCAGCAGCCCCTGGGGGGGGCCAGGACTAGCGGGAGGGCAAGAGACCCAGTACTTC.

Many counts were recorded for this clonotype. V and J are TRBV15 and TRBJ2-1; D gene uncertain. The V gene's germline CDR1 is LNHNV and CDR2 YYDKDF (reference sequence). The CDR3 consists of 16 residues. V shed 0 bases and J shed 2 bases, with 11 bases lying between them. As DNA, the CDR3 is TGTGCCACCAGCAGAGATTCGGCTAACCCCTACAATGAGCAGTTCTTC. Residues: CATSRDSANPYNEQFF. The complete variable domain, with remaining parts taken from reference TRBV15 and TRBJ2-1, reads DAMVIQNPRYQVTQFGKPVTLSCSQTLNHNVMYWYQQKSSQAPKLLFHYYDKDFNNEADTPDNFQSRRPNTSFCFLDIRSPGLGDTAMYLCATSRDSANPYNEQFFGPGTRLTVL.

This chain uses TRBV4-1 with TRBJ2-7, with D tentatively TRBD1 or TRBD2 (5 bases each). Trimming left V 4 bases short and J 2 bases short, with 24 bases between. CDR1 is MGHRA, CDR2 YSYEKL, per germline. The CDR3 loop spans 18 amino acids. This chain's CDR3 is CASSLQESRGLITYEQYF. The CDR3 coding sequence is TGCGCCAGCAGCCTCCAAGAGTCGAGGGGCCTGATAACCTACGAGCAGTACTTC.

The chain is built from TRBV7-3 and TRBJ2-3, with 10 bases aligning to TRBD2. The germline gives CDR1 SGHTA, CDR2 FQGTGA. V lost 6 bases to trimming and J lost 4 bases; unmatched junction nucleotides: 4. The CDR3 has 14 amino acids. This chain's CDR3 is CASSPSGGADTQYF. For the CDR3, the DNA is TGTGCCAGCAGTCCTAGCGGGGGAGCAGATACGCAGTATTTT.

This chain joins TRBV7-9 and TRBJ2-5, with D hard to call. The CDR3 loop spans 12 amino acids. V was pared by 6 bases and J by 5 bases, with 10 bases between. CDR1 SEHNR and CDR2 FQNEAQ come from the germline V gene (reference sequence). The CDR3 bases are TGTGCCAGCAGGCGTCCATGGGAGACCCAGTACTTC. Encoded protein: CASRRPWETQYF.

There are a few counts of this clonotype. The chain couples TRBV15 to TRBJ2-3, with D unclear. The CDR3 totals 14 residues. Trimming removed 0 bases at V and 1 base at J, with 5 bases between. The germline V gene has CDR1 LNHNV and CDR2 YYDKDF (reference sequence). The CDR3 bases are TGTGCCACCAGCAGAGATCATGGCACAGATACGCAGTATTTT. It codes for CATSRDHGTDTQYF. Full variable domain (rest looked up from reference TRBV15 and TRBJ2-3): DAMVIQNPRYQVTQFGKPVTLSCSQTLNHNVMYWYQQKSSQAPKLLFHYYDKDFNNEADTPDNFQSRRPNTSFCFLDIRSPGLGDTAMYLCATSRDHGTDTQYFGPGTRLTVL.